Below are 21 T cell receptor beta chains sequenced from a single sample in a study of blood T cell repertoires in COVID-19. Clones were sequenced by immunoSEQ multiplex PCR, and TCRdb holds only the in-frame ones, with some missing. Among around 260,000 clones listed, 75% to 95% were seen once. What was sequenced was PBMCs or T cells enriched from blood (not recorded which). These receptors were collected from a woman aged 25 to 39 who had recovered from COVID-19.

This sequence joins TRBV19 and TRBJ1-2; D is ambiguous. The CDR3 loop spans 13 amino acids. The V and J ends lost 4 bases and 2 bases respectively, with 8 bases between them. Germline CDR1 is LNHDA and CDR2 is SQIVND (reference sequence). CDR3 amino acids: CASSTLPNYGYTF. In DNA, the CDR3 is TGTGCCAGTAGTACCCTACCCAACTATGGCTACACCTTC.

This chain joins TRBV11-3 and TRBJ2-1; 8 bases fit TRBD2. V was pared by 5 bases and J by 8 bases, with 11 bases of the junction left unmatched. The CDR3 runs to 15 residues. Germline CDR1 SGHNT, CDR2 YENEEA. This CDR3 reads CASSREREWSYEQFF. CDR3 sequence (DNA): TGTGCCAGCAGCCGTGAGCGGGAGTGGTCCTATGAGCAGTTCTTC.

This chain links TRBV7-6 with TRBJ1-2, with D perhaps matching TRBD1 (5 bases). Germline CDR1 is SGHVS and CDR2 is FNYEAQ. The V and J ends lost 3 bases and 6 bases respectively, with 17 bases between them. The CDR3 loop spans 15 amino acids. The CDR3 reads CASSFGEGTFHGYTF. CDR3 nucleotide sequence: TGTGCCAGCAGCTTTGGGGAAGGGACTTTTCATGGCTACACCTTC.

This chain joins TRBV19 and TRBJ2-7; 12 bases are shared with TRBD2. The CDR3 length is 15 residues. Germline-derived CDR1 and CDR2 are LNHDA and SQIVND (reference sequence). V lost 3 bases to trimming and J lost 4 bases; unmatched junction nucleotides: 4. This chain's CDR3 is CASSIGLAGSYEQYF. Here the CDR3 DNA reads TGTGCCAGTAGTATCGGACTAGCGGGATCGTACGAGCAGTACTTC.

CDR3 bases: TGTGCCAGCAGTTACTCCTTTCCCGCGGGGGAGACAAACAATGAGCAGTTCTTC. Translation gives CASSYSFPAGETNNEQFF. V gene TRBV6-2 or TRBV6-3 combines with J gene TRBJ2-1, with 7 nucleotides matching TRBD2. Germline CDR1 MNHEY, CDR2 SVGEGT. The CDR3 runs 18 residues. V shed 0 bases and J 5 bases; nucleotides not matched to a gene: 13.

V is TRBV5-1 and J is TRBJ1-1; 7 positions agree with TRBD1. Losses at the gene ends were 8 bases for V and 2 bases for J; bases not matched to a gene: 9. The germline CDR1 and CDR2 sequences are SGHRS and YFSETQ. The CDR3 is made up of 14 amino acids. The CDR3 loop reads CASFPGQINTEAFF. The DNA for the CDR3 is TGCGCCAGTTTTCCGGGACAGATAAACACTGAAGCTTTCTTT.

V gene TRBV30 combines with J gene TRBJ2-7; 8 positions match TRBD1. Germline values: CDR1 GTSNPN, CDR2 SVGIG (reference sequence). This CDR3 is built from 13 residues. With V trimmed by 1 base and J by 4 bases, 3 bases remained unmatched. Written as DNA, the CDR3 is TGTGCCTGGAGTGACAGGGGGTCATACGAGCAGTACTTC. This codes for CAWSDRGSYEQYF.

The chain couples TRBV27 to TRBJ1-2, with TRBD1 as a possible D gene (5 bases). The CDR3 length is 13 residues. CDR1 and CDR2 (germline): MNHEY, SMNVEV (reference sequence). V lost 6 bases, J lost 4 bases, and 12 bases lay in between. CDR3 loop: CASSPDSFYGYTF. As DNA, the CDR3 is TGTGCCAGCAGCCCCGACAGTTTCTATGGCTACACCTTC.

The gene calls are TRBV5-1 and TRBJ2-7; 9 bases fit TRBD2. The J segment lost 2 bases and the V segment lost 4 bases, leaving 7 bases of the junction unmatched. The CDR3 is 15 residues long. The germline V gene encodes CDR1 SGHRS and CDR2 YFSETQ. CDR3 nucleotides: TGCGCCAGCAGCCCATTAGCGGGAGCCACCTACGAGCAGTACTTC. It specifies CASSPLAGATYEQYF.

The genes are TRBV28 and TRBJ2-7; 8 bases match TRBD2. The CDR3 totals 16 residues. The V gene's germline CDR1 is MDHEN and CDR2 SYDVKM. V lost 3 bases and J lost 3; bases outside the gene matches: 10. The CDR3 sequence: CASSLAGLAGYYEQYF. The DNA for the CDR3 is TGTGCCAGCAGTTTGGCGGGGCTAGCGGGCTACTACGAGCAGTACTTC.

The chain uses TRBV6-2 or TRBV6-3 and TRBJ2-7; 9 nucleotides agree with TRBD2. V was clipped by 2 bases and J by 0 bases; unmatched bases: 5. Germline CDR1 is MNHEY and CDR2 is SVGEGT. The CDR3 extends over 16 amino acids. This chain's CDR3 is CASSYESSGASYEQYF. Here the CDR3 DNA reads TGTGCCAGCAGTTACGAATCTAGCGGGGCCTCCTACGAGCAGTACTTC.

This chain uses TRBV7-8 with TRBJ1-4, with D maybe TRBD1 (6 bases). V was clipped by 7 bases and J by 0 bases, with 15 bases between them. Germline-derived CDR1 and CDR2 are SGHVS and FQNEAQ. CDR3 size: 16 residues. CDR3 sequence: CASTLREGATNEKLFF. The CDR3 DNA follows: TGTGCCAGCACCCTTAGGGAGGGGGCAACTAATGAAAAACTGTTTTTT.

The V call is TRBV27, the J call TRBJ1-5; possibly TRBD1 for D (5 bases). Trimming took 8 bases from V and 2 from J, leaving 16 bases between them. The CDR3 length is 15 residues. Germline V gene lookup returns CDR1 MNHEY and CDR2 SMNVEV (reference sequence). The DNA of the CDR3 is TGTGCCAGCGGGTTTACACGGGGGGGCAATCAGCCCCAGCATTTT. It specifies CASGFTRGGNQPQHF.

The rearrangement uses TRBV18 and TRBJ2-3, with a weak D call TRBD1 (5 bases). The CDR3 sequence is 15 residues long. Deletions cut 1 base from V and 6 bases from J, with 14 bases between. The germline CDR1 and CDR2 sequences are KGHSH and LQKENI. The CDR3 sequence: CASSPRAGIRDTQYF. In nucleotides, the CDR3 is TGTGCCAGCTCACCACGGGCAGGGATCCGTGATACGCAGTATTTT. Full variable domain (missing parts from reference TRBV18 and TRBJ2-3): NAGVMQNPRHLVRRRGQEARLRCSPMKGHSHVYWYRQLPEEGLKFMVYLQKENIIDESGMPKERFSAEFPKEGPSILRIQQVVRGDSAAYFCASSPRAGIRDTQYFGPGTRLTVL.

The J gene is TRBJ2-5, the V gene TRBV21-1; the D segment call TRBD2 is taken from the table without a DNA check. TRBV21-1 is a recognized pseudogene. The CDR3 runs 16 residues. The CDR3 DNA reads as TGTGCCAGCAGTATCACCTTAGCGGAGGTACTAGAGACCCAGTACTTC. Its translation: CASSITLAEVLETQYF.

V usage is TRBV9 and J usage is TRBJ2-3; 13 positions match TRBD2. Trimming at V came to 3 bases and at J to 3 bases, leaving 13 bases not matched to a gene. CDR1 SGDLS and CDR2 YYNGEE come from the germline V gene. The CDR3 spans 19 residues. Here the CDR3 reads CASSASSGTSGTYTDTQYF. In DNA form, the CDR3 reads TGTGCCAGCAGCGCCTCTTCCGGGACTAGCGGGACGTATACAGATACGCAGTATTTT.

CDR3 residues: CASSLIAGGGNEQFF. CDR3 nucleotide sequence: TGTGCCAGCAGCTTGATAGCGGGAGGAGGCAATGAGCAGTTCTTC. This chain uses TRBV5-5 with TRBJ2-1, with 10 bases that match TRBD2. Germline values: CDR1 SGHKS, CDR2 YYEKEE (reference sequence). The CDR3 runs 15 residues. V was clipped by 1 base and J by 6 bases; unmatched bases: 4. The full variable domain, with the rest looked up from reference TRBV5-5 and TRBJ2-1, is DAGVTQSPTHLIKTRGQQVTLRCSPISGHKSVSWYQQVLGQGPQFIFQYYEKEERGRGNFPDRFSARQFPNYSSELNVNALLLGDSALYLCASSLIAGGGNEQFFGPGTRLTVL.

The rearrangement links TRBV5-6 to TRBJ2-7; 9 bases fit TRBD1. The CDR3 consists of 15 residues. Germline assignment: CDR1 SGHDT and CDR2 YYEEEE. V shed 2 bases and J 7 bases; nucleotides not matched to a gene: 10. CDR3 amino acids: CASSFLGQGIEEQYF. CDR3 in DNA: TGTGCCAGCAGCTTCTTGGGACAGGGAATTGAAGAGCAGTACTTC.

The genes are TRBV24-1 and TRBJ2-2; D remains unclear. CDR3 length: 13 amino acids. V lost 8 bases and J 6 bases, leaving 12 bases between the germline ends. The V gene's germline CDR1 is KGHDR and CDR2 SFDVKD. This CDR3 reads CATIRKRAGELFF. CDR3 DNA: TGTGCCACCATTAGAAAGCGTGCCGGGGAGCTGTTTTTT.

V is TRBV27 and J is TRBJ1-1, with 7 nucleotides matching TRBD1. Germline V gene sequence: CDR1 MNHEY, CDR2 SMNVEV (reference sequence). The CDR3 consists of 14 residues. Losses at the gene ends were 6 bases for V and 5 bases for J; bases not matched to a gene: 9. In DNA, the CDR3 is TGTGCCAGCAGCCGACAGGGCCTTCGGACTGAAGCTTTCTTT. Translation: CASSRQGLRTEAFF.

This clone has a single count. The chain joins TRBV19 to TRBJ1-5, with TRBD1 matching 11 bases. CDR3 size: 14 residues. V was clipped by 10 bases and J by 7 bases; unmatched bases: 9. Germline CDR1 and CDR2: LNHDA and SQIVND (reference sequence). The CDR3 nucleotides are TGTGCCACCTCGGGACAGGGGGGGAAGCAGCCCCAGCATTTT. It translates to CATSGQGGKQPQHF.